The 5 T cell receptor beta chains presented below share a single source sample, sequenced in a study of CD8 T cells in Susac syndrome. With random hexamers, reverse transcription was performed on about 0.5 to 1 ug of RNA. TCRdb recomputed calls from the immunoSEQ multiplex PCR reads with MiXCR, one row per CDR3 protein. The sample contains about 210,000 distinct CDR3 sequences, approximately 95% of which appear only once. The material sequenced was CD4+ T cells from PBMCs. The origin of the receptors is a human donor in good health.

The gene calls are TRBV23-1 and TRBJ2-7; either TRBD1 or TRBD2 may supply D (5 bases each). TRBV23-1 is an ORF, and what it does is uncertain. This CDR3 region has 16 residues. V lost 0 bases and J 3 bases, leaving 15 bases between the germline ends. CDR3 DNA: TGCGCCAGCAGTCAATCAGTCCGGGACGCTTACTACGAGCAGTACTTC. This encodes CASSQSVRDAYYEQYF.

The chain recombines TRBV29-1 with TRBJ2-1; 13 bases agree with TRBD2. Germline V gene data show CDR1 as SQVTM and CDR2 as ANQGSEA. The V segment lost 6 bases and the J segment 10 bases; nucleotides outside the gene matches: 6. The length of the CDR3 is 13 residues. In DNA, the CDR3 is TGCAGCGTCGAGATACTAGCGGGAGGGGAGCAGTTCTTC. As protein: CSVEILAGGEQFF.

The V call is TRBV25-1, the J call TRBJ2-3; D is unclear. Trimming stripped 4 bases from V and 4 bases from J, with 9 bases between. This CDR3 has 13 residues. Germline loops: CDR1 MGHDK, CDR2 SYGVNS. The CDR3 spells CASSALGPDTQYF. The CDR3 nucleotides read TGTGCCAGCAGTGCTCTAGGTCCAGATACGCAGTATTTT.

The genes are TRBV7-9 and TRBJ2-2; D possibly corresponds to TRBD1 (5 bases). Germline V gene data show CDR1 as SEHNR and CDR2 as FQNEAQ (reference sequence). V dropped 5 bases and J dropped 1 base, with 8 bases sitting between them. This CDR3 spans 14 amino acids. The CDR3 nucleotides are TGTGCCAGCAGCCCGGACATGAACACCGGGGAGCTGTTTTTT. This codes for CASSPDMNTGELFF.

J is TRBJ2-5 and V is TRBV7-9, with a weak D call TRBD1 (6 bases). This CDR3 has 17 amino acids. Germline lookup yields CDR1 SEHNR and CDR2 FQNEAQ (reference sequence). Trimming cost V 1 base and J 5 bases, with 20 bases left between them. CDR3 bases: TGTGCCAGCAGCTTAGACCCAGGGGCAGGATCGTGGGAGACCCAGTACTTC. Protein: CASSLDPGAGSWETQYF.